This TCR beta chain was sequenced for a study of radiotherapy plus CTLA-4 blockade in lung cancer. Turning to the study itself: The study recorded objective responses in roughly 20% of patients and disease control in 31%.

Here immunoSEQ multiplex PCR was the method, and the copy in TCRdb shows in-frame clones only, minus some. The sample holds 55,000 to 80,000 clones, approximately 80% seen once. V trimming: 6 bases; J trimming: 9 bases; junction bases outside the gene matches: 3. The CDR3 loop spans 12 amino acids. The germline CDR1 and CDR2 sequences are SNHLY and FYNNEI. Note on this clone: Its antigen is undetermined.

Receiving focal radiation plus CTLA-4 blockade with ipilimumab were patients who had chemo-refractory metastatic non-small-cell lung cancer. Findings and caveats of the study: In blood, early T cell clone dynamics reportedly predicted response best, together with interferon-beta. TCR clones of tumor origin grew in blood after radiotherapy plus ipilimumab.

The source is a human donor with non-small cell lung cancer who had a complete response to radiotherapy plus ipilimumab. The rearrangement joins TRBV2 to TRBJ2-1; 9 bases agree with TRBD2. The input for sequencing was peripheral blood, taken from a patient treated with radiotherapy plus ipilimumab. The CDR3 DNA follows: TGTGCCAGCAGCAGGACTAGCGCTGAGCAGTTCTTC. It specifies CASSRTSAEQFF.